The clone carrying this T cell receptor (beta chain) appeared a single time. TCRdb keeps only in-frame clones here, not all; method: immunoSEQ multiplex PCR. The sample contains about 110,000 clones, approximately 90% of which appear only once. The data belong to a study of OX40 agonist ivuxolimab in advanced cancers. The CDR3 consists of 11 residues. The germline V gene has CDR1 SGHTA and CDR2 FQGNSA. The material sequenced was CD4+ or CD8+ T cells sorted from blood, taken in a trial of the OX40 agonist ivuxolimab. The chain carries TRBV7-2 and TRBJ2-5; no reliable D call. The assigned J gene may be wrong: the sequence end matches TRBJ2-7 better. The sequence was collected from an adult with an advanced solid tumor such as melanoma, head and neck, liver or kidney cancer. The CDR3 here is CASSLRDEQYF. The CDR3 nucleotides are TGTGCCAGCAGTTTAAGGGACGAGCAGTACTTC.